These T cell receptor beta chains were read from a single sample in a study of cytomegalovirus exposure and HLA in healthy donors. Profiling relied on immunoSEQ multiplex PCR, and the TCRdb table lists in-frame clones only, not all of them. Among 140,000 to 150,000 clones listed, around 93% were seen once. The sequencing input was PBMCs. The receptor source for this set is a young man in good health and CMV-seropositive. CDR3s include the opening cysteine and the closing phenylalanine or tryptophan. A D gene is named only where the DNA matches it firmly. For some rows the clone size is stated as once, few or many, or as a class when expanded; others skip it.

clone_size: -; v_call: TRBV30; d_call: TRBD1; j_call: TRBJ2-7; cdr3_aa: CAWSRTGYEQYF; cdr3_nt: TGTGCCTGGAGTCGGACAGGCTACGAGCAGTACTTC
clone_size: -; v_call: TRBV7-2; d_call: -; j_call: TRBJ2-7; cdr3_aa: CASSRGTFSYEQYF; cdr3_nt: TGTGCCAGCAGCCGAGGGACTTTCTCCTACGAGCAGTACTTC
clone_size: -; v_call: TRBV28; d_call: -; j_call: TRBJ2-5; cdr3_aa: CASSEGVRETQYF; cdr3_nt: TGTGCCAGCAGTGAGGGGGTTCGAGAGACCCAGTACTTC
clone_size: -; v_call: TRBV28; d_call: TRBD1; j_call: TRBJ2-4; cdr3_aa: CASSPQGAGTKNIQYF; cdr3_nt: TGTGCCAGCAGTCCCCAGGGGGCCGGAACCAAAAACATTCAGTACTTC
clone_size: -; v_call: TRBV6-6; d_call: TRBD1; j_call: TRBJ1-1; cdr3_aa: CASSPQGAETEAFF; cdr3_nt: TGTGCCAGCAGTCCCCAGGGGGCAGAGACTGAAGCTTTCTTT
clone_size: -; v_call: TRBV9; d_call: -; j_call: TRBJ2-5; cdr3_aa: CASSGNSATAQYF; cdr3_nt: TGTGCCAGCAGCGGAAATAGCGCCACAGCCCAGTACTTC
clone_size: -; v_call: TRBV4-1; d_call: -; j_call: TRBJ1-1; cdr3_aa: CASSQVTVRGGVVGTEAFF; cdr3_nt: TGCGCCAGCAGCCAGGTCACAGTGAGGGGAGGTGTGGTGGGCACTGAAGCTTTCTTT
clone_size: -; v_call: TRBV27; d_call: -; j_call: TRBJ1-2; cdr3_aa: CASSLGHGYGYTF; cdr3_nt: TGTGCCAGCAGTTTAGGCCATGGCTATGGCTACACCTTC
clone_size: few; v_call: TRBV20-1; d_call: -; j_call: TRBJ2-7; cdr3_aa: CSAQGNEQYF; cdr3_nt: TGCAGTGCCCAGGGGAACGAGCAGTACTTC
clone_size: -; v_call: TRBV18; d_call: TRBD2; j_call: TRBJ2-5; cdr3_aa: CASTGLAGETQYF; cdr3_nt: TGTGCCAGCACGGGACTAGCGGGAGAGACCCAGTACTTC
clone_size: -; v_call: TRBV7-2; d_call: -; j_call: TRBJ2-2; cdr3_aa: CASSLGRDRTGELFF; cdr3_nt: TGTGCCAGCAGCTTAGGGCGGGATCGCACCGGGGAGCTGTTTTTT
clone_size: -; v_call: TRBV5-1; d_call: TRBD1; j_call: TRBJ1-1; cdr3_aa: CASSLRTGGNTEAFF; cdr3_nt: TGCGCCAGCAGCCTACGGACAGGCGGGAACACTGAAGCTTTCTTT
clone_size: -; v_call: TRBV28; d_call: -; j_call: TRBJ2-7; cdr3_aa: CASSPSTGWVEQYF; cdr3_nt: TGTGCCAGCAGTCCATCAACAGGGTGGGTCGAGCAGTACTTC